This T cell receptor beta chain was sequenced for a study of T cell responses to AZD1222 COVID-19 vaccine. Across the whole study: It was second doses at about 4 or about 12 weeks that were pooled.

Study-wide results and limits: With two AZD1222 doses given, Spike-specific TCR breadth and depth both rose.

Comment on this clone: The target antigen is unknown.

Using immunoSEQ multiplex PCR, the repertoire was profiled, and TCRdb retains in-frame clones only, with some absent. Among 110,000 to 150,000 clones, around 90% were seen once, and the ten largest hold more than 2.5%. This specimen consisted of peripheral blood, obtained on day 0 of AZD1222 vaccination. This clonotype originated in an adult in good health.

CDR3 sequence reads: CASSGVSGDLAAPSGNTIYF. CDR3 in DNA: TGTGCCAGCAGCGGGGTTAGCGGGGACCTGGCAGCCCCCTCTGGAAACACCATATATTTT. The J gene is TRBJ1-3, the V gene TRBV7-9, with TRBD1 as a possible D gene (5 bases). Trimming stripped 5 bases from V and 0 bases from J, with 26 bases between. The CDR3 sequence is 20 residues long. Looked up from germline, CDR1 is SEHNR and CDR2 is FQNEAQ (reference sequence).